These T cell receptor beta chains were read from a single sample in a study of T cell responses to AZD1222 COVID-19 vaccine. Using immunoSEQ multiplex PCR, the repertoire was profiled, and TCRdb retains in-frame clones only, with some absent. In the table there are approximately 92,000 clones, 85% to 90% of which are singletons. This specimen consisted of peripheral blood, obtained on day 0 of AZD1222 vaccination. These receptors were taken from an adult in good health. Both conserved end residues are part of each CDR3. A D gene is named only where the DNA matches it firmly. Not every row has a clone size; where given, it reads once, few, many or a size class.

>once|TRBD1|TRBJ1-5|TRBV15
TGTGCCACCAGCGAGCCCGGGACAGGGGGTCAGCCCCAGCATTTT
CATSEPGTGGQPQHF
>NA|NA|TRBJ2-3|TRBV9
TGTGCCAGCAGCGTAGACGGAAGCACAGATACGCAGTATTTT
CASSVDGSTDTQYF
>NA|TRBD2|TRBJ2-7|TRBV6-6
TGTGCCAGCAGTTACTCGGTTAGCGGGGGGACAGAGCAGTACTTC
CASSYSVSGGTEQYF
>NA|TRBD2|TRBJ2-7|TRBV6-5
TGTGCCAGCACCGGGACTAGCCTCTCCGAGCAGTACTTC
CASTGTSLSEQYF
>NA|NA|TRBJ1-1|TRBV7-9
TGTGCCAGGAGAGTGGGGGGCACTGAAGCTTTCTTT
CARRVGGTEAFF
>NA|NA|TRBJ2-2|TRBV28
TGTGCCAGCAGTTCCCCCCAGACCCCCACCGGGGAGCTGTTTTTT
CASSSPQTPTGELFF
>NA|TRBD1|TRBJ1-1|TRBV6-5
TGTGCCAGCAGGACCGGACAGGCTTACCTTGAAGCTTTCTTT
CASRTGQAYLEAFF
>NA|NA|TRBJ1-4|TRBV18
TGTGCCAGCTCACCACCGATGGGGAATGAAAAACTGTTTTTT
CASSPPMGNEKLFF
>NA|TRBD1|TRBJ1-1|TRBV7-9
TGTGCCAGCAGCTTAGCCCTGGACAGGGGCGCTGAAGCTTTCTTT
CASSLALDRGAEAFF
>NA|NA|TRBJ1-1|TRBV5-4
TGTGCCAGCAGCTTGGCCCGCGATACTGAAGCTTTCTTT
CASSLARDTEAFF
>NA|NA|TRBJ2-1|TRBV28
TGTGCCAGCAGCTTCGAGTACAATGAGCAGTTCTTC
CASSFEYNEQFF
>NA|TRBD1|TRBJ1-1|TRBV5-5
TGTGCCAGCAACTCGGGGGACAGTGAAGCTTTCTTT
CASNSGDSEAFF
>NA|NA|TRBJ1-4|TRBV15
TGTGCCACCAAGGGGGGACAAGGGAATGAAAAACTGTTTTTT
CATKGGQGNEKLFF
>once|NA|TRBJ2-1|TRBV7-9
TGTGCCAGCAGCATTAGGTGGGATGAGCAGTTCTTC
CASSIRWDEQFF
>few|NA|TRBJ1-1|TRBV2
TGTGCCAGCAGTGAAGCGGGGTTGAACACTGAAGCTTTCTTT
CASSEAGLNTEAFF
>NA|TRBD2|TRBJ2-7|TRBV28
TGTGCCAGCAGCCTAACTAGCGGGAGTTATTACGAGCAGTACTTC
CASSLTSGSYYEQYF
>NA|NA|TRBJ1-2|TRBV5-1
TGCGCCAGCAGCTTGGATATTGCGGGGGCCCAGGGCTATGGCTACACCTTC
CASSLDIAGAQGYGYTF
>NA|NA|TRBJ1-3|TRBV5-1
TGCGCCAGCAGCTTGGCCCCCCGCGCGGGCTCTGGAAACACCATATATTTT
CASSLAPRAGSGNTIYF
>NA|NA|TRBJ1-1|TRBV15
TGTGCCACCAGCTGGCTCGAGAACACTGAAGCTTTCTTT
CATSWLENTEAFF
>NA|NA|TRBJ2-1|TRBV5-1
TGCGCCAGCAGCTTTCGCGGGGATAGCTCCTACAATGAGCAGTTCTTC
CASSFRGDSSYNEQFF
>few|TRBD1|TRBJ1-5|TRBV19
TGTGCCAGTACCTATACAGGGGGAGGCCAGCCCCAGCATTTT
CASTYTGGGQPQHF
>few|NA|TRBJ1-5|TRBV10-1
TGCGCCAGCAGTGAGAATTTCGATCAGCCCCAGCATTTT
CASSENFDQPQHF
>once|NA|TRBJ1-2|TRBV3-1/TRBV3-2
TGTGCCAGCAGCTCTGCCCGGGGTGGCTATGGCTACACCTTC
CASSSARGGYGYTF
>NA|TRBD1|TRBJ1-1|TRBV19
TGTGCCAGTAGTATAAGGGGGCCCACTGAAGCTTTCTTT
CASSIRGPTEAFF
>once|NA|TRBJ1-3|TRBV7-2
TGTGCCAGCAGCTCAAGACAGGCCTTAGCGGGAAACACCATATATTTT
CASSSRQALAGNTIYF
>NA|NA|TRBJ2-3|TRBV27
TGTGCCAGCAGTCAGACAGCACAGATACGCAGTACAACGCAGTATTTT
CASSQTAQIRSTTQYF